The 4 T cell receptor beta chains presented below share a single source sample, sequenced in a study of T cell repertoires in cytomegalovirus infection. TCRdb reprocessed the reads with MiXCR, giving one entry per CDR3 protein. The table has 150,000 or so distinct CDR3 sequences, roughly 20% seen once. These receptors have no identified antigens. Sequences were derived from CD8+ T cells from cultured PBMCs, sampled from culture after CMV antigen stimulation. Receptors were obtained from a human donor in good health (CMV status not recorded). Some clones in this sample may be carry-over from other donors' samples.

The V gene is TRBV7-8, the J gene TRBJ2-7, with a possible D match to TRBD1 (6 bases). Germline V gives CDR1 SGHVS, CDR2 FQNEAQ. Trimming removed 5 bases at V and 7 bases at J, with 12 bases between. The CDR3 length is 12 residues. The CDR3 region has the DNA TGTGCCAGCAGCCCGCGACAGGATGAGCAGTACTTC. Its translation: CASSPRQDEQYF.

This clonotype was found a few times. CDR3 sequence (DNA): TGTGCCAGTAGGTTACAGGGGGCGCCTGGGGCCAACGTCCTGACTTTC. This codes for CASRLQGAPGANVLTF. The chain is built from TRBV19 and TRBJ2-6, with 9 bases matching TRBD1. CDR1 is LNHDA and CDR2 is SQIVND in the germline V gene (reference sequence). V trimming: 6 bases; J trimming: 2 bases; junction bases outside the gene matches: 5. The CDR3 has 16 residues.

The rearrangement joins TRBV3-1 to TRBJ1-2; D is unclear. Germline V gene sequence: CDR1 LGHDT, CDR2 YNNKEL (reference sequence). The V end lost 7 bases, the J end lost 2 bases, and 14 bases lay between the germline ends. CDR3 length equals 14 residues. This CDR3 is CASTTKAGNYGYTF. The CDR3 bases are TGTGCCAGCACCACGAAGGCGGGGAACTATGGCTACACCTTC.

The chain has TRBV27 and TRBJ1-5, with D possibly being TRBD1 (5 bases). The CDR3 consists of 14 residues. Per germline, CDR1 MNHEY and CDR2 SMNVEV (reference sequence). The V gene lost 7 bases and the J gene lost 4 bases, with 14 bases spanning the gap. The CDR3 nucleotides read TGTGCCAGCACCGGGGGAAGGCCAAATCAGCCCCAGCATTTT. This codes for CASTGGRPNQPQHF.